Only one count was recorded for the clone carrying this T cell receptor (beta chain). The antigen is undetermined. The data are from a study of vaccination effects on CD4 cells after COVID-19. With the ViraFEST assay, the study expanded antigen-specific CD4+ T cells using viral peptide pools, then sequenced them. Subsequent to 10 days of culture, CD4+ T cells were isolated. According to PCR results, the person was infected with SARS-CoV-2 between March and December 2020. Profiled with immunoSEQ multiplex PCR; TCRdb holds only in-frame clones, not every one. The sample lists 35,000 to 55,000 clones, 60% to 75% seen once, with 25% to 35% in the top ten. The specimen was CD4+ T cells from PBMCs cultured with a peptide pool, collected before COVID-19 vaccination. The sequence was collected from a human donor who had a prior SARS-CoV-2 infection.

The CDR3 DNA follows: TGTGCCAGCAGTGAAGGGCTAGCGGGAGGTGGTCAAGAGACCCAGTACTTC. Its translation: CASSEGLAGGGQETQYF. The V gene is TRBV2, the J gene TRBJ2-5; 11 bases fit TRBD2. The CDR3 is 17 residues long. Looked up from germline, CDR1 is SNHLY and CDR2 is FYNNEI. The V gene end was trimmed by 1 base and the J gene end by 2 bases; junction bases not matched to a gene: 6.